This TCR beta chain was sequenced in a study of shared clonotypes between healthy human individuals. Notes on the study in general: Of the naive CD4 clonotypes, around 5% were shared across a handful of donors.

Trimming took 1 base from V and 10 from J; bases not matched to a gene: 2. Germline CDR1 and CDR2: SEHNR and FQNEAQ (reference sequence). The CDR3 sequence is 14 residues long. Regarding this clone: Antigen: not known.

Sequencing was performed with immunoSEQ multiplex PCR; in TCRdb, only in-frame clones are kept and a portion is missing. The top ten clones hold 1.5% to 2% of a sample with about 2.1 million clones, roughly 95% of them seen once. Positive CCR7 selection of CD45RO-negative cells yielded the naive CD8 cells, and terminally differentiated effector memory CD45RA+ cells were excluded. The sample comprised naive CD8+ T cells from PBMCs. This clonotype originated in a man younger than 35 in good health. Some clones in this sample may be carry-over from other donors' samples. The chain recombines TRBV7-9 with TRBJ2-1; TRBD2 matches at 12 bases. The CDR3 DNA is TGTGCCAGCAGCTTAGTTGGACTAGCGGGGGAGCAGTTCTTC. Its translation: CASSLVGLAGEQFF.